This T cell receptor beta chain was sequenced during a study of cytomegalovirus exposure and HLA in healthy donors. The CDR3 contains 17 residues. CDR1 and CDR2 from the germline V gene are LGHNA and YNFKEQ. Unmatched junction bases numbered 8, after V lost 1 base and J lost 4 bases. TCRdb's table, derived via immunoSEQ multiplex PCR, lists solely in-frame clones and lacks some. The data show under 200,000 clones, around 96% seen once. The study's findings and limits: In a later analysis, first-cohort TCR clusters were found to tend to co-occur in the approximately 120 validation repertoires. The authors confirmed in vitro that three CMV-associated chains were specific for CMV antigens. Investigators reported about 160 TCR beta chains as tied to cytomegalovirus.

It was the approximately 110-subject validation cohort, separate from the approximately 700-subject first cohort, to which the donors belonged. As to this clone: Its matching antigen is unknown.

The chain combines TRBV4-2 with TRBJ2-1; 9 bases are a match to TRBD2. Sequenced material: PBMCs. This TCR was recovered from a woman aged 18-30 years in good health and CMV-seronegative. CDR3 nucleotides: TGTGCCAGCAGCCAAGTTGAGGGGCGGGGGGGGTACAATGAGCAGTTCTTC. Encoded protein: CASSQVEGRGGYNEQFF.